This T cell receptor (beta chain) was documented in a study of shared clonotypes between healthy human individuals. Across the whole study: Ranging from 18 to 49 in age, donors were two women and a few men. A donor's plate count was three for CD4 naive and three for CD4 memory; CD8 naive had two and CD8 memory one.

Produced via immunoSEQ multiplex PCR; TCRdb's table is partial and in-frame only. The sample lists some 1.4 million clones, roughly 96% occurring once. The CDR3 is 15 residues long. V was pared by 4 bases and J by 6 bases, with 12 bases of the junction left unmatched. Germline loops: CDR1 KGHSH, CDR2 LQKENI. A CD45RA-negative memory subset and a CD45RA+ naive subset were separated from the CD4+ cells. The chain recombines TRBV18 with TRBJ2-7; 7 positions agree with TRBD2. The clonotype originates from a man younger than 45 in good health. Source material: naive CD4+ T cells sorted from blood. This sample's subset: CD45RA+ positively selected. DNA of the CDR3: TGTGCCAGCTCACTCCTGGGGGGGACGCAATCCGAGCAGTACTTC. The encoded protein is CASSLLGGTQSEQYF.